This T cell receptor beta chain stems from a study of CD8 T cells in Susac syndrome. RNA was extracted with the RNeasy kit, and a quantity of about 0.45 to 1 ug was reverse transcribed using random hexamers. TCRdb independently ran MiXCR on the immunoSEQ multiplex PCR reads; one entry per CDR3 protein. The sample has about 130,000 distinct CDR3 sequences, about 90% seen once. Study-wide results and limits: The study's TCR sequencing and HLA analysis drew on a certain number of individuals. That number was acknowledged as relatively small.

In the case of this clonotype: Its antigen is not known.

V lost 5 bases and J 7 bases, leaving 9 bases between the germline ends. CDR1 and CDR2 from the germline V gene are SEHNR and FQNEAQ (reference sequence). The CDR3 runs 12 residues. This TCR derives from a human donor with multiple sclerosis. V gene TRBV7-9 combines with J gene TRBJ1-5, with D unclear. The sequenced sample was CD8+ T cells from PBMCs. In DNA form, the CDR3 reads TGTGCCAGCAGCCCAGACGCACAGCCCCAGCATTTT. Translation gives CASSPDAQPQHF.